What follows are 23 T cell receptor beta chains derived from one specimen sequenced in a study of T cells after yellow fever vaccination. TCRdb itself ran the 5' RACE reads through MiXCR, one entry per CDR3 protein. The sample has a few hundred thousand distinct CDR3 sequences; about an eighth are singletons. The material was CD4+ T cells sorted from PBMCs, obtained 45 days after the yellow fever booster vaccination. These receptors were obtained from a man aged 25 to 40 who received the YFV17D yellow fever vaccine.

The chain recombines TRBV7-9 with TRBJ2-5; maybe TRBD1 (6 bases). This CDR3 contains 14 residues. Germline V CDR1 and CDR2: SEHNR, FQNEAQ (reference sequence). Trimming removed 6 bases from V and 5 bases from J, with 16 bases in between. In DNA form, the CDR3 reads TGTGCCAGCAGTCTGAACCGGGACACGGAGACCCAGTACTTC. This gives the protein CASSLNRDTETQYF. The whole variable domain, remainder taken from reference TRBV7-9 and TRBJ2-5, is DTGVSQNPRHKITKRGQNVTFRCDPISEHNRLYWYRQTLGQGPEFLTYFQNEAQLEKSRLLSDRFSAERPKGSFSTLEIQRTEQGDSAMYLCASSLNRDTETQYFGPGTRLLVL.

This clonotype appeared once. The chain uses TRBV7-2 and TRBJ2-1; 8 positions match TRBD2. CDR3 length equals 15 residues. From germline, CDR1 is SGHTA and CDR2 FQGNSA. Losses at the gene ends were 5 bases for V and 7 bases for J; bases not matched to a gene: 10. The CDR3 sequence is CASSKRGLAGNEQFF. For the CDR3, the DNA is TGTGCCAGCAGCAAACGCGGACTAGCCGGAAATGAGCAGTTCTTC.

The chain has TRBV7-9 and TRBJ1-3; D is uncertain. CDR3 size: 17 residues. Germline V lookup: CDR1 SEHNR, CDR2 FQNEAQ (reference sequence). V lost 1 base, J lost 3 bases, and 16 bases lay in between. In DNA form, the CDR3 reads TGTGCCAGCAGCTTAGGAGAGGGATTTTCTCTTGGAAACACCATATATTTT. Protein: CASSLGEGFSLGNTIYF.

This chain uses TRBV2 with TRBJ2-7; perhaps TRBD1 as D (5 bases). V lost 5 bases, J lost 1 base, and 15 bases lay in between. This CDR3 comprises 15 residues. The germline V gene encodes CDR1 SNHLY and CDR2 FYNNEI. The CDR3 reads CASSFDSNPSYEQYF. The CDR3 DNA reads TGTGCCAGCAGTTTCGACAGTAACCCTTCCTACGAGCAGTACTTC.

This clonotype appeared a few times. The chain recombines TRBV20-1 with TRBJ2-1; no clear D gene. CDR3 length: 12 residues. The germline CDR1 and CDR2 sequences are DFQATT and SNEGSKA (reference sequence). With 5 bases removed from V and 9 bases from J, the gap between germline ends came to 14 bases. CDR3: CSAGILGSEQFF. CDR3 coding DNA: TGCAGTGCTGGAATCCTAGGCAGTGAGCAGTTCTTC.

The CDR3 coding sequence is TGTGCCACCAGCAGAGGGTGGGACACCAACAATGAGCAGTTCTTC. This gives the protein CATSRGWDTNNEQFF. The chain carries TRBV15 and TRBJ2-1; tentative D call: TRBD1 (6 bases). The ends were cut back, 1 base at V and 5 bases at J, with 12 bases in the middle. The CDR3 sequence is 15 residues long. Germline V gives CDR1 LNHNV, CDR2 YYDKDF (reference sequence).

This rearrangement joins TRBV4-2 to TRBJ2-7, with 8 bases that match TRBD1. This CDR3 has 14 residues. From germline, CDR1 is LGHNA and CDR2 YNFKEQ. Trimming removed 4 bases from V and 1 base from J; junction bases left unmatched: 3. The CDR3 protein is CASSLGDRSYEQYF. As DNA, the CDR3 is TGTGCCAGCAGCCTAGGGGACAGGTCCTACGAGCAGTACTTC.

The chain couples TRBV5-1 to TRBJ2-1; 9 bases agree with TRBD2. Germline CDR1 is SGHRS and CDR2 is YFSETQ. The CDR3 contains 16 residues. The trim removed 5 bases at V and 0 bases at J, leaving 6 bases unmatched. The CDR3 DNA sequence: TGCGCCAGCAGTCGGGCGGGGGGGAGCTCCTACAATGAGCAGTTCTTC. As protein: CASSRAGGSSYNEQFF.

J is TRBJ1-6 and V is TRBV2; possible D gene TRBD1, 5 bases. Trimming stripped 8 bases from V and 14 bases from J, with 13 bases between. Per the germline V gene, CDR1 is SNHLY and CDR2 is FYNNEI. The CDR3 runs to 11 residues. CDR3 sequence: CASGGHATLHF. The CDR3 nucleotides read TGTGCCAGCGGAGGACATGCAACCCTCCACTTT.

A few counts support this clonotype. CDR3 coding DNA: TGTGCCAGCACCGGGGACATCTCTGAGCAGTACTTC. Translated, it gives CASTGDISEQYF. The V call is TRBV6-2 or TRBV6-3, the J call TRBJ2-7; a weak D match, TRBD1 (6 bases). V dropped 7 bases and J dropped 7 bases, with 14 bases sitting between them. CDR3 length: 12 amino acids. The V gene's germline CDR1 is MNHEY and CDR2 SVGEGT.

This clonotype was seen more than once but under ten times. The chain's CDR3 is CASSFFSGTGSYEQYF. CDR3 in DNA: TGTGCCAGCAGTTTTTTCTCCGGGACAGGGTCCTACGAGCAGTACTTC. The V gene is TRBV12-3 or TRBV12-4, the J gene TRBJ2-7; 9 positions agree with TRBD1. The CDR3 has 16 amino acids. After removal of 3 bases from V and 1 base from J, the junction contained 7 bases not matched to a gene.

This clonotype has a handful of counts. V gene TRBV19 combines with J gene TRBJ2-2; D is undetermined. The CDR3 contains 13 residues. Germline V gene data show CDR1 as LNHDA and CDR2 as SQIVND (reference sequence). The germline V and J ends were trimmed by 7 bases and 1 base, with 7 bases remaining between them. CDR3 DNA: TGTGCCAGTATTCGGCAGAACACCGGGGAGCTGTTTTTT. It specifies CASIRQNTGELFF. The full variable domain, in which reference TRBV19 and TRBJ2-2 provide the parts outside the CDR3, is DGGITQSPKYLFRKEGQNVTLSCEQNLNHDAMYWYRQDPGQGLRLIYYSQIVNDFQKGDIAEGYSVSREKKESFPLTVTSAQKNPTAFYLCASIRQNTGELFFGEGSRLTVL.

This clonotype was seen a few times. The chain combines TRBV4-3 with TRBJ2-3; D is perhaps TRBD1 (6 bases). This CDR3 comprises 15 residues. The ends were cut back, 4 bases at V and 6 bases at J, with 17 bases in the middle. The germline CDR1 and CDR2 sequences are LGHNA and YSLEER. The CDR3 sequence is CASSPRPGTYDTQYF. In DNA, the CDR3 is TGCGCCAGCAGCCCCCGACCAGGGACATACGATACGCAGTATTTT.

The chain is built from TRBV20-1 and TRBJ2-7; 8 bases are a match to TRBD2. The CDR3 contains 14 residues. Germline loops: CDR1 DFQATT, CDR2 SNEGSKA (reference sequence). Trimming cost V 5 bases and J 6 bases; bases outside gene matches: 12. The CDR3 sequence is CSAPLAGQRSEQYF. DNA for the CDR3: TGCAGTGCTCCTCTAGCGGGCCAGAGAAGCGAGCAGTACTTC.

The chain combines TRBV5-1 with TRBJ1-1; D not resolved. Germline V gene sequence: CDR1 SGHRS, CDR2 YFSETQ. V lost 4 bases and J 4 bases, leaving 20 bases between the germline ends. The CDR3 loop spans 16 amino acids. CDR3 protein: CASSGGPTLKGTEAFF. CDR3 nucleotides: TGCGCCAGCAGCGGCGGCCCTACCTTGAAGGGCACTGAAGCTTTCTTT.

V usage is TRBV7-6 and J usage is TRBJ2-5, with D tentatively TRBD2 (5 bases). This CDR3 is built from 18 residues. In germline, CDR1 is SGHVS, CDR2 FNYEAQ. Trimming took 1 base from V and 2 from J, leaving 20 bases between them. In DNA, the CDR3 is TGTGCCAGCAGCTTAGTCGTGTGGGCGAGCGGAGCTCAAGAGACCCAGTACTTC. It translates to CASSLVVWASGAQETQYF.

Only a few counts were recorded for this clonotype. The chain uses TRBV11-2 and TRBJ2-3; D gene ambiguous. The CDR3 runs to 11 residues. V was cut by 2 bases and J by 12 bases, with 9 bases left in between. CDR1 SGHAT and CDR2 FQNNGV come from the germline V gene. CDR3 sequence (DNA): TGTGCCAGCAGCTTATTCAAGTCACAGTATTTT. Translated, it gives CASSLFKSQYF.

As regards this clonotype: A much larger clone sits a single nucleotide away, making a read error possible. The genes are TRBV20-1 and TRBJ2-7; D ambiguous. V shed 8 bases and J shed 6 bases, with 17 bases lying between them. Germline CDR1 reads DFQATT; CDR2 reads SNEGSKA (reference sequence). This CDR3 is built from 12 residues. The CDR3 sequence is CSTPGSESEQYF. As DNA, the CDR3 is TGCAGTACGCCGGGTTCCGAATCCGAGCAGTACTTC.

This clonotype was seen only a few times. The chain is built from TRBV4-3 and TRBJ2-1; 10 nucleotides agree with TRBD2. The J segment lost 8 bases and the V segment lost 1 base, leaving 5 bases of the junction unmatched. The CDR3 contains 15 residues. Germline CDR1 reads LGHNA; CDR2 reads YSLEER. CDR3 sequence: CASSQGSGRSHEQFF. In DNA, the CDR3 is TGCGCCAGCAGCCAAGGTAGCGGGAGGTCTCATGAGCAGTTCTTC.

This clonotype was seen many times. V and J are TRBV3-1 and TRBJ1-2, with TRBD1 matching 7 bases. From germline, CDR1 is LGHDT and CDR2 YNNKEL (reference sequence). J gave up 6 bases and V 4 bases, and 14 bases lay outside the gene matches. CDR3 size: 16 residues. The CDR3 DNA reads as TGTGCCAGCAGCCCACGACAGGGTGCATATCAGGATGGCTACACCTTC. As protein: CASSPRQGAYQDGYTF.

V usage is TRBV20-1 and J usage is TRBJ2-1; 10 bases are a match to TRBD2. V dropped 0 bases and J dropped 7; count of bases not matched to a gene: 12. Germline V gene lookup returns CDR1 DFQATT and CDR2 SNEGSKA (reference sequence). The CDR3 totals 17 residues. As DNA, the CDR3 is TGCAGTGCTAGAGAGGCTGTTAATAGCGGGAGGAAAAATGAGCAGTTCTTC. Its protein is CSAREAVNSGRKNEQFF.

This clonotype was detected a few times. This chain links TRBV6-5 with TRBJ2-3, with 9 bases lining up with TRBD2. Germline V lookup: CDR1 MNHEY, CDR2 SVGAGI. Trimming removed 2 bases from V and 5 bases from J; junction bases left unmatched: 11. The CDR3 contains 17 residues. CDR3 residues: CASSYDAVAGALDTQYF. The CDR3 DNA is TGTGCCAGCAGTTACGACGCGGTAGCGGGAGCTTTAGATACGCAGTATTTT.

The V call is TRBV19, the J call TRBJ2-7, with a tentative D call TRBD1 (6 bases). V dropped 6 bases and J dropped 3 bases, with 12 bases sitting between them. Per germline, CDR1 LNHDA and CDR2 SQIVND (reference sequence). The CDR3 is made up of 13 amino acids. The CDR3: CASSRTAYYEQYF. The CDR3 DNA reads as TGTGCCAGTAGCAGGACAGCTTACTACGAGCAGTACTTC.